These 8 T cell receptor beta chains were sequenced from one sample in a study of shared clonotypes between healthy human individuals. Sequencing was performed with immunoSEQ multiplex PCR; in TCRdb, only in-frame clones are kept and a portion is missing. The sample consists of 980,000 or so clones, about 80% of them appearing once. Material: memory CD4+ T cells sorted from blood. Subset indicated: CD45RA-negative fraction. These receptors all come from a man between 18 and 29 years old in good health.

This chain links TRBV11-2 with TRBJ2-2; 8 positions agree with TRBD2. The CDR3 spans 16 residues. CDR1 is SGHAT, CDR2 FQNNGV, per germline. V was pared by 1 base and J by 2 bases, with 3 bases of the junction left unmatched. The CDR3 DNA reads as TGTGCCAGCAGCTTAGTTACTAGCGGAAACACCGGGGAGCTGTTTTTT. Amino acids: CASSLVTSGNTGELFF.

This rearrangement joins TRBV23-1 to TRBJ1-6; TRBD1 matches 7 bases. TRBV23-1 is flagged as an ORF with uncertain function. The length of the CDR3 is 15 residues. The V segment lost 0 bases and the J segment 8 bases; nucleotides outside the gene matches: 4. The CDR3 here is CASSQSTGRDSPLHF. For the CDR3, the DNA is TGCGCCAGCAGTCAATCGACAGGGAGGGATTCACCCCTCCACTTT.

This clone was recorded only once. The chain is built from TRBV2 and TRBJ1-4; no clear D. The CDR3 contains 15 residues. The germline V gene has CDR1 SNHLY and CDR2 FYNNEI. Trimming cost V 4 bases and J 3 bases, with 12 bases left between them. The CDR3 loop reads CASSGGPLPNEKLFF. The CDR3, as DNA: TGTGCCAGCAGTGGAGGACCTCTCCCTAATGAAAAACTGTTTTTT.

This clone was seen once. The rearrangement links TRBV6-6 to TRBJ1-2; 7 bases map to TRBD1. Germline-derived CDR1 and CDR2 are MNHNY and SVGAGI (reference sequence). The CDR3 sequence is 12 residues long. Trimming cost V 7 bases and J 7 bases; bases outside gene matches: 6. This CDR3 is CASITGAFGYTF. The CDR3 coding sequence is TGTGCCAGCATAACAGGGGCGTTTGGCTACACCTTC.

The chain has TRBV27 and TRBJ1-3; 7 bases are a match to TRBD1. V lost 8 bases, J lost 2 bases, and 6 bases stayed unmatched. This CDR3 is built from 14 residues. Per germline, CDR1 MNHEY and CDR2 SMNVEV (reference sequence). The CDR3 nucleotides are TGTGCCAGCCCCGTGACAGGGCCTGGAAACACCATATATTTT. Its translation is CASPVTGPGNTIYF.

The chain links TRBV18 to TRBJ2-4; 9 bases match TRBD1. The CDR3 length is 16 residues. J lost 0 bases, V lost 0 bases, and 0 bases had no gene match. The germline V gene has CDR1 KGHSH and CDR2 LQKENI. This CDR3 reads CASSPPGQGAKNIQYF. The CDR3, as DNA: TGTGCCAGCTCACCACCGGGACAGGGAGCCAAAAACATTCAGTACTTC.

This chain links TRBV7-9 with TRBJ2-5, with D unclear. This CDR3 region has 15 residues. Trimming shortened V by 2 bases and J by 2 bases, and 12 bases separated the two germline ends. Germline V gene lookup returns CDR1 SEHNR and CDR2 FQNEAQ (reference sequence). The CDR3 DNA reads TGTGCCAGCAGCTTAATGGTGGCGGAACAAGAGACCCAGTACTTC. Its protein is CASSLMVAEQETQYF.

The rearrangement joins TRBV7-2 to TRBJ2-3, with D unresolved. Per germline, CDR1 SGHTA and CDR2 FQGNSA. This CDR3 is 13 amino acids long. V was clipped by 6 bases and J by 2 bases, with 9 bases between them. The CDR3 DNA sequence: TGTGCCAGCAGTTACATTTCCACAGATACGCAGTATTTT. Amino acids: CASSYISTDTQYF.